Listed here is a single T cell receptor beta chain. No cognate antigen has been identified for it. A read error may account for a junction end that differs from germline. The CDR3 holds 13 amino acids from the cysteine to the phenylalanine. Only the CDR3 part of the read is kept: 39 bases, read in frame from the first base. CDR1 and CDR2 (SGHTA, FQGNSA) derive from the germline V gene. Amplification of TCR beta CDR3 regions was carried out from RNA transcripts. The TCR CDR3 was subjected to a first round of RT-PCR using the HTBI primer set and the Qiagen OneStep RT-PCR kit. The libraries were constructed in a second round of multiplex PCR and then size-selected and purified. The libraries were sequenced on an Illumina HiSeq2000 using paired-end 100 bp reads. On the authors' methods: SOAPnuke was used to process the raw data, with reads discarded if the reads contained adapters or uncalled bases, had a mean Phred below 15, or lacked an exact constant-primer or identifier match. COPE v1.2.5 was used to merge the high-quality paired reads, and each unique nucleotide sequence was defined as a clonotype. MiTCR v1.1 was used to align clonotypes to the IMGT TRBV, TRBD and TRBJ reference segments. The analysis included only V-J combinations with a frequency above 0.0001, which together covered around 99% of the repertoires. The TCS score was defined as F50 (clonal expansion) divided by E x V (chaos), with BLOSUM62-based TCRdist calculated between CDR3 peptides within each V-J. Welch's t-statistics and random forest reduced 514 V-J features to roughly 13, which were used in a naive Bayes classifier (R e1071). TCRdb reprocessed the public reads (quality trimming at Q25 with fastp, clone calling with MiXCR) and kept in-frame beta chains. Each CDR3 protein gets just one entry, which takes the most common genes and DNA from the rows behind it. In this record, the V and J calls reflect TCRdb's handling and not the investigators' own analysis. This sample comprises hundreds of thousands of distinct CDR3 sequences, about 20% of them detected only once. Jointly, the top ten make up roughly 44% of the sample.

This sample is part of a study of T cells in Graves' hyperthyroidism and ophthalmopathy (dated by TCRdb to about 2019). Background on the whole study: Peripheral blood samples were taken at initial diagnosis, before any treatment was given. A discovery cohort of roughly 100 patients, roughly 40 with Graves' ophthalmopathy and about 58 with stable Graves' hyperthyroidism, was used to find distinguishing TCR V-J signatures. An independent validation cohort of fewer than 20 hyperthyroidism patients and more than 15 patients who later progressed to ophthalmopathy tested prospective prediction of ophthalmopathy. The 90 to 100 discovery patients were randomly divided into training and test sets at a 7:3 ratio. The study also compared thyroid tissue and blood T-cell repertoires from more than 5 Graves' hyperthyroidism patients. After blood sampling, hyperthyroidism patients were treated with methimazole at a starting dose of 30 mg daily, and ophthalmopathy patients were treated with high-dose intravenous methylprednisolone. The paper reports TCR Vbeta CDR3 sequencing of more than 120 peripheral blood samples: approximately 43 ophthalmopathy, fewer than 80 hyperthyroidism and approximately 17 progressor patients.

On the study overall, not on this receptor specifically: Most expanded thyroid clonotypes (frequency above 0.001) were also detected in blood, a finding suggesting that blood repertoires may reflect thyroid immune responses. In validation, the model predicted progression to ophthalmopathy a median of roughly 6.1 months before onset, with roughly 70% sensitivity and about 75% specificity. No statistical method was used to set the sample size in advance, and investigators knew the group allocation. A 13 V-J signature model separated ophthalmopathy from stable hyperthyroidism, with 87.88% sensitivity and 81% to 83% specificity in cross-validation and 80%/75% in testing.

Moderately to severely active disease, a Clinical Activity Score of at least 3, a NOSPECS grade of at least 4, and a duration under 3 months were present in ophthalmopathy patients. Exclusion was applied to patients with uncontrolled infections, other autoimmune diseases, pregnancy or lactation. Diagnoses were based on clinical symptoms, serum thyroxine and TRAb, thyroid ultrasound and orbital computed tomography. PBMCs were separated from 10 ml of fresh peripheral blood using Ficoll-Paque density gradient centrifugation. Total RNA was extracted using Trizol reagent, and RNA quality was assessed on an Agilent 2100 Bioanalyzer.

The chain is made from TRBV7-2 and TRBJ2-3; the D gene cannot be resolved reliably. This clonotype was obtained from a man between 40 and 49 years old with Graves' ophthalmopathy. Sequences were obtained from blood. The nucleotide sequence is TGTGCCAGCAGCTTAGGCTTCTCAGATACGCGGTATTTT. This encodes CASSLGFSDTRYF.